This T cell receptor (beta chain) was obtained from a study of monozygotic twins with inflammatory bowel disease (dated by TCRdb to the late 2010s). Background on the whole study: The full study comprised approximately 28 monozygotic twin pairs: nine German pairs (four IBD-concordant, five IBD-discordant) and 19 IBD-discordant Danish pairs. Within discordant pairs, disease-associated traits were sought mainly by comparing IBD patients with their genetically identical healthy co-twins. Each individual had, on average, about 151 000 unique TCRalpha sequences and 181 000 unique TCRbeta sequences available for analysis. Here is what the overall study found, with its caveats: A decrease in TCRbeta repertoire diversity, as measured by inverse Simpson index, was observed in IBD patients compared with their healthy co-twins. Repertoire similarity did not differ between concordant and discordant twins, which could be due to limited statistical power. No single strong signal or clonotype linked to IBD turned up in the results, so the idea that one exists was not supported. The analysis was unable to tell apart different T cell subtypes. Compared with healthy twins, IBD patients had fewer clonotypes in common with other individuals, a difference most pronounced in patients showing signs of disease activity. Because patients were on differing immunosuppressive treatments, the repertoires may have picked up extra background noise and inter-individual variability.

In the case of this clonotype: Its specific antigen is unknown.

The library was made by 5' RACE. For each TCR library, 3,000 to 4,000 ng of total RNA was used. For each sample, cDNA synthesis with SMARTScribe reverse transcriptase was split into eight separate reactions. During cDNA synthesis, template switching was used to introduce unique molecular identifiers that contained a 6-nucleotide sample barcode. TCRalpha and TCRbeta cDNA was amplified by two nested PCRs of 16 and 9 cycles, with bead purification after each PCR. Before amplification, the cDNA was both treated with uracil DNA-glycosylase and purified with the QIAquick PCR purification kit. In the second PCR, Illumina TruSeq-compatible adapters and sample-specific barcodes were added. Library quality and concentration were checked on TapeStation and Qubit, and libraries were pooled at approximately 4.7 ng each. Pooled libraries were sequenced on an Illumina HiSeq2500 single-index Rapid Run with 2 x 100 bp reads and custom sequencing primers. On the authors' methods: MiGEC version 1.2.6 was used for UMI-based consensus assembly to correct PCR and sequencing errors. MiXCR version 2.1.1 was used to carry out V(D)J alignment, clonotype assembly and CDR3 extraction. To normalise gene usage, clonotype sharing and MAIT/NKT TCR abundance, the analysis used the top 1000, 10 000 and 20 000 clonotypes per sample. Diversity was computed as the inverse Simpson index with the vegan R package after downsampling to 27 000 UMIs. Paired Mann-Whitney U tests on discordant twin pairs were used, with Benjamini-Hochberg multiple-testing correction. TCRdb reprocessed the reads, reporting each CDR3 protein sequence once and no DNA. The V and J calls were determined by TCRdb, not by the authors. This sample's table has entries for 400,000 or so distinct CDR3 sequences. Clones ranked in the top ten supply 2.4% of the sample.

An approximately 2.5 ml peripheral blood sample was drawn into PAXgene tubes per donor and stored at -80°C. Without T cell sorting, total RNA was isolated from whole blood using the PAXgene blood miRNA kit on an automated QIAcube. Peripheral blood from monozygotic twin pairs, either concordant or discordant for inflammatory bowel disease, underwent deep TCRalpha and TCRbeta repertoire profiling that used unique molecular barcoding. Smoking habits were recorded for all twin pairs, with individuals classified as current, former or never smokers. The CDR3 measures 15 amino acids from cysteine to phenylalanine. Only the protein is on record. From a lookup of the germline V gene, CDR1 and CDR2 are SNHLY and FYNNEI.

This TCR derives from a human donor with ulcerative colitis or Crohn's disease, or a healthy co-twin of an affected twin (not recorded which). Sequenced material: blood. Here the chain combines TRBV2 and TRBJ2-7; TCRdb returns TRBD2, unconfirmable since there is no DNA. The CDR3 protein is CASSGTSGGSGEQYF.